The clone carrying this T cell receptor (beta chain) ranks as medium-sized. The antigen is undetermined. This CDR3 is 11 amino acids long. Germline lookup yields CDR1 DFQATT and CDR2 SNEGSKA (reference sequence). V shed 6 bases and J shed 8 bases, with 13 bases lying between them. These data come from a study of T cells in Graves' hyperthyroidism and ophthalmopathy. Recently diagnosed hyperthyroidism of less than 2 months' duration affected patients aged 18 to 65. First hyperthyroidism diagnosis is when the blood sample was obtained, before any ophthalmopathy symptoms. Amplified TCR beta CDR3 regions came from RNA transcripts. A set of HTBI primers served as the primers for a first-round RT-PCR of the TCR CDR3. TCRdb recomputed calls from the multiplex PCR reads with MiXCR, one row per CDR3 protein. The data show tens of thousands of distinct CDR3 sequences, 49% seen once. Whole-study findings and limits: A 13 V-J signature model discriminated ophthalmopathy versus stable hyperthyroidism.

The clonotype originates from a woman in her fifties or sixties with Graves' hyperthyroidism that later progressed to Graves' ophthalmopathy. Sequenced input: blood. The chain is built from TRBV20-1 and TRBJ1-2; the D gene is possibly TRBD1 (5 bases). For the CDR3, the DNA is TGCAGTGCCACCACCTCAGGGGGCTACACCTTC. Protein sequence: CSATTSGGYTF.